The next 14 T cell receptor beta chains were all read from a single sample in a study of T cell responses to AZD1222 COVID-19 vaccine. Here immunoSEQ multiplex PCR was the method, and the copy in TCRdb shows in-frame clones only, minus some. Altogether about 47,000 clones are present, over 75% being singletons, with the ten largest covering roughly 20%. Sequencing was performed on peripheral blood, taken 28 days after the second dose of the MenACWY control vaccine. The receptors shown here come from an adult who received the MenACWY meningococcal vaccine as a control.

CDR3 amino acids: CASSEVWQSIIWEDEKLFF. CDR3 bases: TGTGCCAGCAGTGAAGTCTGGCAGAGCATAATCTGGGAGGATGAAAAACTGTTTTTT. The chain carries TRBV6-1 and TRBJ1-4; D unresolved. V was trimmed by 1 base and J by 6 bases, leaving 24 bases between them. CDR3 length: 19 residues. Per germline, CDR1 MNHNS and CDR2 SASEGT.

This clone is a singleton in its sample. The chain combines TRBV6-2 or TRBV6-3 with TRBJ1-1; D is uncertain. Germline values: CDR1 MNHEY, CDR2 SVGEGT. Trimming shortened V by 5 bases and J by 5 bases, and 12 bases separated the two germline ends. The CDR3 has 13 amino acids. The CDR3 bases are TGTGCCAGCAGTCTGGGAGAAAATACTGAAGCTTTCTTT. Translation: CASSLGENTEAFF.

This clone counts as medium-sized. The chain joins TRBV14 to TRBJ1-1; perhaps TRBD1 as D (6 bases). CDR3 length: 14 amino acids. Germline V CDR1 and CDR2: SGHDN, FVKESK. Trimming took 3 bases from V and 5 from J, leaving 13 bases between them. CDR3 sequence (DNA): TGTGCCAGCAGCCATGGACAGTCGGGGACTGAAGCTTTCTTT. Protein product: CASSHGQSGTEAFF.

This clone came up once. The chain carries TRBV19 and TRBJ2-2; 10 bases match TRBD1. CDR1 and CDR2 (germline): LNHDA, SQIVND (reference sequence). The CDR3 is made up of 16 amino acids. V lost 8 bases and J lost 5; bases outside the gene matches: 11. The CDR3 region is CASGSPWGQGTGELFF. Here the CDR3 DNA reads TGTGCCAGTGGATCTCCATGGGGACAGGGGACCGGGGAGCTGTTTTTT.

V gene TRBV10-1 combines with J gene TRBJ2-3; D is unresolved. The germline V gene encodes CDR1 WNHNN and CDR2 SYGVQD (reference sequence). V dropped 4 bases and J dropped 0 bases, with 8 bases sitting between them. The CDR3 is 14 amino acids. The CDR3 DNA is TGCGCCAGCAGTGCAGGAGACAGCACAGATACGCAGTATTTT. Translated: CASSAGDSTDTQYF.

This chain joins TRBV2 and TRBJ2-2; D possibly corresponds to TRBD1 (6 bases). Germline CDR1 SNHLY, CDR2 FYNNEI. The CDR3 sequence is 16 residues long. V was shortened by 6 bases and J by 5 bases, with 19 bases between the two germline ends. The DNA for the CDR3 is TGTGCCAGCAGCTTCCACCCTGGGACAACAACCGGGGAGCTGTTTTTT. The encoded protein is CASSFHPGTTTGELFF.

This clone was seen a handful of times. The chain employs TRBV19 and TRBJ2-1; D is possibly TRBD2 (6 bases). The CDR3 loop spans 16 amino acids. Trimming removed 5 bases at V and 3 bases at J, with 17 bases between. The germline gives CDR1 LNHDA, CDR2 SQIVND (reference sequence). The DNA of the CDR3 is TGTGCCAGTAGTGTCCGAGGAGGGGCCAACTACAATGAGCAGTTCTTC. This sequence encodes CASSVRGGANYNEQFF.

The chain's CDR3 is CAARDSAQYF. As DNA, the CDR3 is TGTGCCGCCCGGGACTCCGCCCAGTATTTT. The V gene is TRBV10-3, the J gene TRBJ2-3, with a possible D match to TRBD2 (6 bases). The CDR3 runs 10 residues. Trimming removed 11 bases from V and 12 bases from J, with 15 bases in between. Germline assignment: CDR1 ENHRY and CDR2 SYGVKD.

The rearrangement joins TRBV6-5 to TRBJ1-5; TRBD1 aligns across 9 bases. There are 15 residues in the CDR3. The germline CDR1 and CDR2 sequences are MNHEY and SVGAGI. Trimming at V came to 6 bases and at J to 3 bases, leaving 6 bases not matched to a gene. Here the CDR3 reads CASSGGQGYNQPQHF. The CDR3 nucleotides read TGTGCCAGCAGCGGCGGACAGGGGTACAATCAGCCCCAGCATTTT.

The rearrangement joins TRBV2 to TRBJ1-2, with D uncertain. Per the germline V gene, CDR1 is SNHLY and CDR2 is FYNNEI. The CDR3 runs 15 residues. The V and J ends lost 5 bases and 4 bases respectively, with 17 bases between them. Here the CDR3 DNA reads TGTGCCAGCAGTCCCCCTGGTACTTCCCGCTATGGCTACACCTTC. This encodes CASSPPGTSRYGYTF. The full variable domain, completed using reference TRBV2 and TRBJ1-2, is EPEVTQTPSHQVTQMGQEVILRCVPISNHLYFYWYRQILGQKVEFLVSFYNNEISEKSEIFDDQFSVERPDGSNFTLKIRSTKLEDSAMYFCASSPPGTSRYGYTFGSGTRLTVV.

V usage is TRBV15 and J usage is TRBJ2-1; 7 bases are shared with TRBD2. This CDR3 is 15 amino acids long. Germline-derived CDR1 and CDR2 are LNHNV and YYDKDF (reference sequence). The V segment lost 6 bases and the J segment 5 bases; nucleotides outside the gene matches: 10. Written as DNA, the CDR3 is TGTGCCACCAGTGAGGCGGGAGAAGGCCACAATGAGCAGTTCTTC. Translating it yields CATSEAGEGHNEQFF. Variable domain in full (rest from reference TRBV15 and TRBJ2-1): DAMVIQNPRYQVTQFGKPVTLSCSQTLNHNVMYWYQQKSSQAPKLLFHYYDKDFNNEADTPDNFQSRRPNTSFCFLDIRSPGLGDTAMYLCATSEAGEGHNEQFFGPGTRLTVL.

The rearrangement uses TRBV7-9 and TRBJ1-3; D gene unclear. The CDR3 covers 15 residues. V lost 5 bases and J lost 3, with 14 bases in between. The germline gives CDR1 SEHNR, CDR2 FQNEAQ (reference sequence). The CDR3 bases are TGTGCCAGCAGCCACCCCGGGGTTGTTGGAAACACCATATATTTT. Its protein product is CASSHPGVVGNTIYF.

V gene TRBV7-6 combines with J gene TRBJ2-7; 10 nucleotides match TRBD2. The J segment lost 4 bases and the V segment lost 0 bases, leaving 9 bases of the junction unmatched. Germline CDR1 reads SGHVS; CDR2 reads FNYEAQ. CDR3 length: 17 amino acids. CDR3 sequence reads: CASSLATTSGLIYEQYF. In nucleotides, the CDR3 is TGTGCCAGCAGCTTAGCGACGACTAGCGGGCTGATTTACGAGCAGTACTTC.

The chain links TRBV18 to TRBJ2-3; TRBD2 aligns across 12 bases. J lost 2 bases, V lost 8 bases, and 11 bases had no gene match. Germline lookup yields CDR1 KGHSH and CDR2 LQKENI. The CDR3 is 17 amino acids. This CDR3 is CASTASASGRATDTQYF. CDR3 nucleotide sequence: TGTGCCAGCACTGCTTCCGCTAGCGGGAGGGCCACAGATACGCAGTATTTT.